Sequencing of this TCR beta chain was carried out in a study of blood T cell repertoires in COVID-19 (dated by TCRdb to the early 2020s). In the study overall: Samples covering the acute and convalescent phases of COVID-19 were provided by collaborators in the United States, Italy and Spain. The material from the prospective study consisted of cDNA or gDNA derived from T cells, B-cell-depleted T cells, or PBMCs. The dataset comprised deeply sampled blood TCRbeta repertoires from subjects exposed to, actively infected with, or recovered from COVID-19. The repertoires were released in a freely available public database intended as a resource for research on the immune response to SARS-CoV-2. Samples came from the ongoing ImmuneRACE study (first 160 participants) plus 1,254 subjects from 6 global collaborators. Nearly every sample came with metadata listing a de-identified subject ID, COVID-19 status, age in years and sex. Where available, HLA class I and class II types were taken from metadata supplied by the sample provider and were not determined by assay-based typing. The study at large found these results: The amount of clinical and demographic metadata varied by source and participant and was provided uncurated.

Participants in the prospective study were enrolled through a virtual design, were aged 18 to 89 years, and lived in roughly 24 United States geographic areas. To assign participants to cohorts, the prospective study relied on clinical history that participants themselves reported in a screening survey and a study questionnaire. For ImmuneRACE Cohort 3, a participant was defined as recovered based on two consecutive negative NP/OP PCR tests, clearance by a healthcare professional, or resolution of symptoms. Each participant in the prospective study had whole blood, serum and a nasopharyngeal or oropharyngeal swab collected by mobile phlebotomists. Prospective study participants could optionally give additional blood draws and questionnaires over a roughly two-month period. Blood samples from the prospective study were shipped frozen or at room temperature prior to DNA extraction. TCRbeta CDR3 regions were amplified from genomic DNA using the immunoSEQ Assay, a bias-controlled multiplex PCR. Concerning the study's data processing: Within the assay, amplification of reference gene primers was used to estimate how many nucleated cells each sample contained. To quantify the absolute abundance of each unique TCRbeta CDR3 rearrangement, sequence reads were collapsed and filtered. For each sample, productive Simpson clonality was calculated as the square root of Simpson's diversity index over productive rearrangements. This is the immuneACCESS table as TCRdb keeps it, with only in-frame sequences that have V and J called. A part of the clones is gone; compared with another copy, unresolved V genes explain less than half, and the rest is unexplained. V, J and clone size reflect that table, while D and trimming were determined from the DNA. In all, the sample holds approximately 300,000 clones, and approximately 91% of those were seen once. The top ten clonotypes cover over 4% of the sample.

For this clone: What this receptor recognizes is not known. The input lacks base qualities; no much larger clone sits a single base away.

Source material: PBMCs or T cells enriched from blood (not recorded which). The receptor was derived from a man aged 55-75 years who had recovered from COVID-19.

The nucleotide sequence reads TGTGCCAGCAGTTCGGAGCGGGTTTGGAACCAGCCCCAGCATTTT. Its coded protein is CASSSERVWNQPQHF. This receptor chain uses TRBV6-2 or TRBV6-3 and TRBJ1-5, with no D gene named confidently. Between the V and J ends, shortened by 4 bases and 7 bases respectively, the junction contains 17 bases. As encoded in the germline V gene, CDR1 is MNHEY while CDR2 is SVGEGT. From its cysteine to its phenylalanine, the CDR3 spans 15 amino acids. The retained sequence is limited to the CDR3, 45 bases, with the frame set at the first base.